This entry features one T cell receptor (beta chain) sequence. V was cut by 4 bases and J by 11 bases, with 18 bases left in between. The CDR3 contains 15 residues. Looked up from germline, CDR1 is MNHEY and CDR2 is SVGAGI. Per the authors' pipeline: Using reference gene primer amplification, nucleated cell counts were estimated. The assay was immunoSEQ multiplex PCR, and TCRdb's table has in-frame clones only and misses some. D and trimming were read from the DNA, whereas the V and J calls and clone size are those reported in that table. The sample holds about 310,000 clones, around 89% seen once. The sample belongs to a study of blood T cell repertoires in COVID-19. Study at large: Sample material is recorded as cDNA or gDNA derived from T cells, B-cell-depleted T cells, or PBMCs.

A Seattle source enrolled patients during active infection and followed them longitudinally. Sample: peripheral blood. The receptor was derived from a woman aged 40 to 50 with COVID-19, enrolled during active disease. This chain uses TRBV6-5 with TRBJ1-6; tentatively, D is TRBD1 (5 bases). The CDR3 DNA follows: TGTGCCAGCAGTTCTGGCAGGGAAGTAGGGGCACCCCTCCACTTT. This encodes CASSSGREVGAPLHF.